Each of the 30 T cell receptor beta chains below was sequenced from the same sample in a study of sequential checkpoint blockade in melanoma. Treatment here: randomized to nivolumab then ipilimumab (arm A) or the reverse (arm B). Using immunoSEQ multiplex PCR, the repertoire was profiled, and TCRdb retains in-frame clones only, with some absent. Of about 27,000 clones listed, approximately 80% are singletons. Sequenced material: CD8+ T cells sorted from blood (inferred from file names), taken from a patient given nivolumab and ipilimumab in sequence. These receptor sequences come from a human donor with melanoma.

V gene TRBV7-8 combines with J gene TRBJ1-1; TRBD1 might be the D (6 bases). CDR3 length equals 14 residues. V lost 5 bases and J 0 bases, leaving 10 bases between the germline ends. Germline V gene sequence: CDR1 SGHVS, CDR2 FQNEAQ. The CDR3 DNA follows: TGTGCCAGCAGCCCAGGGGCGATGAACACTGAAGCTTTCTTT. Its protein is CASSPGAMNTEAFF.

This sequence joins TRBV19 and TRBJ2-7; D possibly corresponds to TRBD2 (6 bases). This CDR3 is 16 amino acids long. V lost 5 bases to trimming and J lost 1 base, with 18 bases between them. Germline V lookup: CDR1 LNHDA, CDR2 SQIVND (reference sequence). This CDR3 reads CASSRDGTSGSYEQYF. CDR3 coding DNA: TGTGCCAGTAGTCGGGACGGGACTTCGGGTTCCTACGAGCAGTACTTC.

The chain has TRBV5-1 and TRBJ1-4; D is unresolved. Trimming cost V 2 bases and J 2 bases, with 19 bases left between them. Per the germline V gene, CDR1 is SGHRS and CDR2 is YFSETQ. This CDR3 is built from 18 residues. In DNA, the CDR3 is TGCGCCAGCAGCTTTACGGGAGGGTTTGTAGCTACTAATGAAAAACTGTTTTTT. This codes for CASSFTGGFVATNEKLFF.

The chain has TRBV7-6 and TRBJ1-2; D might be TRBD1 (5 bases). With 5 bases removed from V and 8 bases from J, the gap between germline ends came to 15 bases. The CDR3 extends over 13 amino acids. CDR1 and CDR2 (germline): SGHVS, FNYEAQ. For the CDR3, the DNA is TGTGCCAGCAGCGCCCTGGAGGGGCGAGGCTACACCTTC. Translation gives CASSALEGRGYTF.

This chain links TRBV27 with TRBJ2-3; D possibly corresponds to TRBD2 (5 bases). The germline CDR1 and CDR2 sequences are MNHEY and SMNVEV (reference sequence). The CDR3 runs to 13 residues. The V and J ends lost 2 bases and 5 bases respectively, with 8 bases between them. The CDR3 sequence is CASSLLGVDTQYF. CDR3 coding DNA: TGTGCCAGCAGTTTACTGGGAGTAGATACGCAGTATTTT.

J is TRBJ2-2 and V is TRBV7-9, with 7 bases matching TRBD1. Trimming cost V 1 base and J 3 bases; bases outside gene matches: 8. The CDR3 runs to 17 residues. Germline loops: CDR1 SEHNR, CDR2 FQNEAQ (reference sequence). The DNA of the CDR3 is TGTGCCAGCAGCTTAGTCATCGGGACAGAGTACACCGGGGAGCTGTTTTTT. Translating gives CASSLVIGTEYTGELFF.

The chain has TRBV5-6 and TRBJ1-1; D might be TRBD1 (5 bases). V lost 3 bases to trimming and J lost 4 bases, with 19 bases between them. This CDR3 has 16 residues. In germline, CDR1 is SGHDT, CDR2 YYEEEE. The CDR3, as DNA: TGTGCCAGCAGCTCGCCACGATCGGGGGAGGGCACTGAAGCTTTCTTT. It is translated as CASSSPRSGEGTEAFF.

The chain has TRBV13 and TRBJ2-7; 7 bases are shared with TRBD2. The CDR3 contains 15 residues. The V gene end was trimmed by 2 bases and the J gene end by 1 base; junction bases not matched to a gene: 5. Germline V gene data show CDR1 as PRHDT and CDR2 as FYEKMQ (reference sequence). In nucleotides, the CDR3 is TGTGCCAGCAGCTTAACTCGCGGGGGATCCTACGAGCAGTACTTC. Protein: CASSLTRGGSYEQYF.

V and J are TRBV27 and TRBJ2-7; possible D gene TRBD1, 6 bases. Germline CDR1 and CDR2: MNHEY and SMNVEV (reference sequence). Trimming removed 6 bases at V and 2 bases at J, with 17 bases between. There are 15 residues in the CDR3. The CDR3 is CASRNPGAPAYEQYF. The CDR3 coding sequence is TGTGCCAGCAGAAACCCAGGGGCCCCTGCCTACGAGCAGTACTTC.

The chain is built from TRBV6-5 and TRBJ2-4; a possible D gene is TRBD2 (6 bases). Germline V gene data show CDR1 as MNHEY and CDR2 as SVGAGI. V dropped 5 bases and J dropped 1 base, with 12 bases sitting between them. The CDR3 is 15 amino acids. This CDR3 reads CASSLSRGAKNIQYF. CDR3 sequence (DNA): TGTGCCAGCAGTCTCTCCCGGGGGGCCAAAAACATTCAGTACTTC.

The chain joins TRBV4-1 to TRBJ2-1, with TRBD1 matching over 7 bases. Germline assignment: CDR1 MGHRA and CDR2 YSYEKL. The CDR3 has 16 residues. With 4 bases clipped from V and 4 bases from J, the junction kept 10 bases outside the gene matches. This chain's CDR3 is CASSLSFTGAYNEQFF. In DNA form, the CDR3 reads TGCGCCAGCAGCCTCTCGTTCACAGGGGCGTACAATGAGCAGTTCTTC.

CDR3 nucleotide sequence: TGTGCCAGCAGTCCCACCGGGCAGGGGACTAACTATGGCTACACCTTC. Its translation: CASSPTGQGTNYGYTF. The chain uses TRBV28 and TRBJ1-2; possibly TRBD1 for D (6 bases). CDR3 length: 16 residues. With 5 bases removed from V and 0 bases from J, the gap between germline ends came to 16 bases. Germline V CDR1 and CDR2: MDHEN, SYDVKM.

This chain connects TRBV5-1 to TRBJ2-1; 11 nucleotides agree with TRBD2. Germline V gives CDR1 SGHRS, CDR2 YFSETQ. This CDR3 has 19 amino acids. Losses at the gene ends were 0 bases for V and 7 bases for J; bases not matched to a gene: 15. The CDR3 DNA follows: TGCGCCAGCAGCTTGGGCGCACGACTGGGCCTAGCGGGGGGAAATGAGCAGTTCTTC. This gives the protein CASSLGARLGLAGGNEQFF.

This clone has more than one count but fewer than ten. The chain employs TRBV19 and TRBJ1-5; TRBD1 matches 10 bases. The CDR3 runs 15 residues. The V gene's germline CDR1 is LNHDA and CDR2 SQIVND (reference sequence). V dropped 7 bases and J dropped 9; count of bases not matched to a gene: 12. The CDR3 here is CASTAGTGALGPQHF. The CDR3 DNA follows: TGTGCCAGTACCGCCGGGACAGGGGCGTTGGGGCCCCAGCATTTT. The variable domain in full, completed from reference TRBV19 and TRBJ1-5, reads DGGITQSPKYLFRKEGQNVTLSCEQNLNHDAMYWYRQDPGQGLRLIYYSQIVNDFQKGDIAEGYSVSREKKESFPLTVTSAQKNPTAFYLCASTAGTGALGPQHFGDGTRLSIL.

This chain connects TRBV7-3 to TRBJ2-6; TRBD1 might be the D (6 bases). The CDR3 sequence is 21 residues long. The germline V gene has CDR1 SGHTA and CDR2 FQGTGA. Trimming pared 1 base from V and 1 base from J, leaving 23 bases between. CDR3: CASSLRGTFDRPLSGANVLTF. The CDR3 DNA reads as TGTGCCAGCAGCTTAAGGGGGACGTTCGACAGGCCCTTGTCTGGGGCCAACGTCCTGACTTTC. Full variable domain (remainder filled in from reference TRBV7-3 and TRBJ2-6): GAGVSQTPSNKVTEKGKYVELRCDPISGHTALYWYRQSLGQGPEFLIYFQGTGAADDSGLPNDRFFAVRPEGSVSTLKIQRTERGDSAVYLCASSLRGTFDRPLSGANVLTFGAGSRLTVL.

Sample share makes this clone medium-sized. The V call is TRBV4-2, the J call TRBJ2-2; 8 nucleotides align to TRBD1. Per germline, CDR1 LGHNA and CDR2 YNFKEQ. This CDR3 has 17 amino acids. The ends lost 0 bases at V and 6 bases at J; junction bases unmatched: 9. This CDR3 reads CASSQDETGGLPGELFF. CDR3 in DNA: TGTGCCAGCAGCCAAGATGAAACAGGGGGATTGCCCGGGGAGCTGTTTTTT.

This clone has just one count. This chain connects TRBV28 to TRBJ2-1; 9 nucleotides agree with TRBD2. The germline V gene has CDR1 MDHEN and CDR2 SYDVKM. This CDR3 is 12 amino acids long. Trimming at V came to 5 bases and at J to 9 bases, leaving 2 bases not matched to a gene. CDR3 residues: CASSSGGFEQFF. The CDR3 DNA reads TGTGCCAGCAGTAGCGGGGGGTTTGAGCAGTTCTTC.

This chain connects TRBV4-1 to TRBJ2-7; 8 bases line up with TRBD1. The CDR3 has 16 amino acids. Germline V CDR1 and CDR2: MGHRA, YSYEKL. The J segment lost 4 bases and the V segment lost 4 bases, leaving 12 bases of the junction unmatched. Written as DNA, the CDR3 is TGCGCCAGCAGCCCAAAGGACAGGGTAGGCGAATACGAGCAGTACTTC. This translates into CASSPKDRVGEYEQYF.

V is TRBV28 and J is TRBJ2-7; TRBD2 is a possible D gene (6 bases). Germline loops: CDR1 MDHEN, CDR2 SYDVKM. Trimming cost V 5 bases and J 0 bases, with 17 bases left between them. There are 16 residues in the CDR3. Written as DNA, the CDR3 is TGTGCCAGCAGTCCGGCGGGGCTGGGCCTCTCCTACGAGCAGTACTTC. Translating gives CASSPAGLGLSYEQYF.

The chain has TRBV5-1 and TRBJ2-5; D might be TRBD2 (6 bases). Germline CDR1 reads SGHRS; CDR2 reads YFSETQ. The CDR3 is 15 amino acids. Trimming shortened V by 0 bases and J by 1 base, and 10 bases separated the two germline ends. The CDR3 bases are TGCGCCAGCAGCTTGGAGTGGGGGGTCCAAGAGACCCAGTACTTC. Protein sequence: CASSLEWGVQETQYF.

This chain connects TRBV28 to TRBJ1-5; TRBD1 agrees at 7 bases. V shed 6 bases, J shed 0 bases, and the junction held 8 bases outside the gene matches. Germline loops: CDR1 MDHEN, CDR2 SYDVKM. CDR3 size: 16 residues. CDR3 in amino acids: CASRKQGISSNQPQHF. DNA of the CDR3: TGTGCCAGCAGGAAACAGGGGATCAGTAGCAATCAGCCCCAGCATTTT.

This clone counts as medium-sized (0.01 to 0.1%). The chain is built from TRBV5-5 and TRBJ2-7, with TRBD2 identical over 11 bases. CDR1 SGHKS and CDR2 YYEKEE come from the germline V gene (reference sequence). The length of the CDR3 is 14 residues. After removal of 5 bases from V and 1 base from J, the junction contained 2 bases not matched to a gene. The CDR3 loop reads CASSGTSGSYEQYF. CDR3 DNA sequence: TGTGCCAGCAGTGGGACTAGCGGTTCCTACGAGCAGTACTTC.

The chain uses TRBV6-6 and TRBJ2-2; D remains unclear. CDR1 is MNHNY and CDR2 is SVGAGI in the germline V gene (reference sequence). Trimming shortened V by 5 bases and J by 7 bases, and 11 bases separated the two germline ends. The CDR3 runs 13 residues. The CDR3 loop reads CASSPSSGGELFF. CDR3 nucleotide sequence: TGTGCCAGCAGTCCATCCTCGGGCGGGGAGCTGTTTTTT.

The CDR3 sequence: CASSWGRARYEQYF. CDR3 in DNA: TGTGCCAGCAGTTGGGGCAGGGCCAGGTACGAGCAGTACTTC. V usage is TRBV6-1 and J usage is TRBJ2-7; perhaps TRBD1 as D (5 bases). Trimming shortened V by 5 bases and J by 4 bases, and 15 bases separated the two germline ends. From germline, CDR1 is MNHNS and CDR2 SASEGT. This CDR3 region has 14 residues.

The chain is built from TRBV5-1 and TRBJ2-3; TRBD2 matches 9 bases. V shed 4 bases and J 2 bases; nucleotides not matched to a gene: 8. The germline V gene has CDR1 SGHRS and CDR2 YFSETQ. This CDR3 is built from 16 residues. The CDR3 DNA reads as TGCGCCAGCAGCAACCGGATAGCGGGGGCCACAGATACGCAGTATTTT. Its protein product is CASSNRIAGATDTQYF.

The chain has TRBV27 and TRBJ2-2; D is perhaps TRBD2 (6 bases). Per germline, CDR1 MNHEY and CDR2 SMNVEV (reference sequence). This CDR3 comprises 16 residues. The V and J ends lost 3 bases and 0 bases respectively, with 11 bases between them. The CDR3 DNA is TGTGCCAGCAGTTTTTTAGGGGAGGCGAACACCGGGGAGCTGTTTTTT. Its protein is CASSFLGEANTGELFF.

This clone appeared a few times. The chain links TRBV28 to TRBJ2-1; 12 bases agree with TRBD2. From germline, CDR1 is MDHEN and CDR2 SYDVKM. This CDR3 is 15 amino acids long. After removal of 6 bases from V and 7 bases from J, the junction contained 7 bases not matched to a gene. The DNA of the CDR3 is TGTGCCAGCAGGGAGACTAGCGGGGGAAATAATGAGCAGTTCTTC. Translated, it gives CASRETSGGNNEQFF.

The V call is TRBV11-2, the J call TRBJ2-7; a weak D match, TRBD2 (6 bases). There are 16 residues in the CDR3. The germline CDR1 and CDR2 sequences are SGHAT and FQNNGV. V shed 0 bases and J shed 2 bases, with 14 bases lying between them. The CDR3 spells CASSLDRSAGTYEQYF. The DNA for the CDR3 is TGTGCCAGCAGCTTAGATAGGTCCGCGGGGACCTACGAGCAGTACTTC.

Here the CDR3 DNA reads TGTGCCAGCAGCTTTTTTGACAAGAACACTGAAGCTTTCTTT. This encodes CASSFFDKNTEAFF. The chain recombines TRBV7-9 with TRBJ1-1, with no clear D. The V end was cut by 3 bases, the J end by 1 base, with 9 bases between. The germline gives CDR1 SEHNR, CDR2 FQNEAQ (reference sequence). The CDR3 is made up of 14 amino acids.

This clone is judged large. The chain's CDR3 is CASSARPSGGAQETQYF. The CDR3 DNA sequence: TGTGCCAGCAGCGCGAGACCTAGCGGGGGGGCTCAAGAGACCCAGTACTTC. The chain uses TRBV9 and TRBJ2-5; 12 nucleotides agree with TRBD2. This CDR3 region has 17 residues. V was pared by 3 bases and J by 2 bases, with 8 bases of the junction left unmatched. Germline lookup yields CDR1 SGDLS and CDR2 YYNGEE.